Listed here are 30 T cell receptor beta chains from one sample, sequenced in a study of graft-versus-host responses after intestinal transplantation (dated by TCRdb to the early 2020s). These receptors' antigens are unknown. Library construction relied on the immunoSEQ multiplex PCR assay. Not all clones reach the TCRdb copy of this immuneACCESS table, which keeps in-frame sequences only. Checked studies attribute under half of the gap to unresolved V genes and leave the rest unexplained. The sample table holds around 90,000 clones, of which about nine tenths were seen once. Jointly, the top ten make up over 0.055% of the sample. The time point label of this sample denotes: cells obtained before transplantation from donor or recipient. The sequencing here drew on unstimulated CD8+ T cells sorted from spleen or lymph node cells, taken before transplant. The source is a human donor who was the organ donor for an intestinal transplant.

On this clone itself: Other DNA sequences of this sample code for an identical CDR3. V usage is TRBV28 and J usage is TRBJ2-5, with 10 bases that match TRBD2. Trimming at V came to 1 base and at J to 5 bases, leaving 7 bases not matched to a gene. In germline, CDR1 is MDHEN, CDR2 SYDVKM. The CDR3 totals 16 residues. For the CDR3, the DNA is TGTGCCAGCAGTTTATTGGGCAGCGGGAGGGCGGAGACCCAGTACTTC. Protein product: CASSLLGSGRAETQYF.

Note on this clone: A read error may produce the germline difference seen at one junction end. This chain uses TRBV10-3 with TRBJ1-4, with D possibly matching TRBD1 (5 bases). The CDR3 covers 15 residues. Germline V gene data show CDR1 as ENHRY and CDR2 as SYGVKD. The CDR3 here is CAISESLQGYEELFF. DNA of the CDR3: TGTGCCATCAGTGAGTCATTGCAGGGTTATGAAGAACTGTTTTTT.

The chain joins TRBV7-2 to TRBJ2-2, with D perhaps matching TRBD2 (6 bases). Germline CDR1 reads SGHTA; CDR2 reads FQGNSA. The CDR3 runs 15 residues. The ends were cut back, 1 base at V and 4 bases at J, with 10 bases in the middle. The chain's CDR3 is CASSLDAGSTGELFF. The CDR3 DNA follows: TGTGCCAGCAGCTTAGATGCGGGGAGCACCGGGGAGCTGTTTTTT.

The chain joins TRBV5-1 to TRBJ2-5; 12 positions agree with TRBD1. From germline, CDR1 is SGHRS and CDR2 YFSETQ. The trim removed 4 bases at V and 5 bases at J, leaving 12 bases unmatched. The CDR3 loop spans 17 amino acids. CDR3 amino acids: CASSASGTGGGSETQYF. The CDR3 DNA follows: TGCGCCAGCAGCGCATCCGGGACAGGGGGCGGTTCGGAGACCCAGTACTTC.

The V and J genes are TRBV6-1 and TRBJ1-2; 11 bases agree with TRBD1. Looked up from germline, CDR1 is MNHNS and CDR2 is SASEGT. The CDR3 runs to 15 residues. Losses at the gene ends were 5 bases for V and 1 base for J; bases not matched to a gene: 3. In DNA form, the CDR3 reads TGTGCCAGCAGTTCCGGGACAGGGGGTAACTATGGCTACACCTTC. Encoded protein: CASSSGTGGNYGYTF.

The chain recombines TRBV5-4 with TRBJ2-2; D possibly corresponds to TRBD2 (6 bases). The ends were cut back, 0 bases at V and 0 bases at J, with 15 bases in the middle. CDR3 length: 18 amino acids. In germline, CDR1 is SGHNT, CDR2 YYREEE (reference sequence). DNA for the CDR3: TGTGCCAGCAGCTTGGGGCGGGGCGGCTTATCGAACACCGGGGAGCTGTTTTTT. Amino acid sequence: CASSLGRGGLSNTGELFF.

The chain couples TRBV27 to TRBJ2-5, with D tentatively TRBD2 (6 bases). V lost 5 bases to trimming and J lost 5 bases, with 18 bases between them. Per the germline V gene, CDR1 is MNHEY and CDR2 is SMNVEV (reference sequence). The CDR3 has 15 residues. The CDR3 loop is CASSPISGSVETQYF. The CDR3 region has the DNA TGTGCCAGCAGTCCGATTAGCGGCTCAGTGGAGACCCAGTACTTC.

This chain links TRBV5-4 with TRBJ1-1; possible D gene TRBD1, 6 bases. The germline V and J ends were trimmed by 4 bases and 6 bases, with 13 bases remaining between them. CDR1 is SGHNT, CDR2 YYREEE, per germline (reference sequence). The CDR3 covers 13 residues. For the CDR3, the DNA is TGTGCCAGCAGCCCAGGGGTTTGGGCTGAAGCTTTCTTT. Translated, it gives CASSPGVWAEAFF. Full variable domain (outside the CDR3, taken from reference TRBV5-4 and TRBJ1-1): ETGVTQSPTHLIKTRGQQVTLRCSSQSGHNTVSWYQQALGQGPQFIFQYYREEENGRGNFPPRFSGLQFPNYSSELNVNALELDDSALYLCASSPGVWAEAFFGQGTRLTVV.

The chain uses TRBV6-4 and TRBJ2-7, with a possible D match to TRBD1 (6 bases). Germline assignment: CDR1 MRHNA and CDR2 SNTAGT. The V end lost 7 bases, the J end lost 4 bases, and 23 bases lay between the germline ends. CDR3 length: 16 amino acids. The CDR3 nucleotides are TGTGCCAGCATCGGACGGCGGTCGGGACAACGGTACGAGCAGTACTTC. The encoded protein is CASIGRRSGQRYEQYF.

The rearrangement links TRBV13 to TRBJ2-3, with TRBD2 as a possible D gene (6 bases). This CDR3 region has 12 residues. Germline V gene data show CDR1 as PRHDT and CDR2 as FYEKMQ (reference sequence). Trimming removed 8 bases at V and 4 bases at J, with 10 bases between. The chain's CDR3 is CASQLASDTQYF. In nucleotides, the CDR3 is TGTGCCAGCCAACTAGCATCAGATACGCAGTATTTT. The whole variable domain, remainder taken from reference TRBV13 and TRBJ2-3, is AAGVIQSPRHLIKEKRETATLKCYPIPRHDTVYWYQQGPGQDPQFLISFYEKMQSDKGSIPDRFSAQQFSDYHSELNMSSLELGDSALYFCASQLASDTQYFGPGTRLTVL.

The V call is TRBV7-9, the J call TRBJ2-1; a weak D match, TRBD2 (6 bases). From germline, CDR1 is SEHNR and CDR2 FQNEAQ (reference sequence). This CDR3 region has 16 residues. Between the trimmed V and J ends, which lost 2 bases and 0 bases, there was a span of 11 bases. CDR3 sequence: CASSLLAGSSYNEQFF. DNA for the CDR3: TGTGCCAGCAGCTTACTGGCGGGAAGCTCCTACAATGAGCAGTTCTTC.

The CDR3 region has the DNA TGTGCCAGCAGTATCGGGACAGGGGGATTCTATGGCTACACCTTC. Its translation is CASSIGTGGFYGYTF. The chain has TRBV6-1 and TRBJ1-2, with 11 bases lining up with TRBD1. V trimming: 5 bases; J trimming: 4 bases; junction bases outside the gene matches: 6. Germline assignment: CDR1 MNHNS and CDR2 SASEGT. This CDR3 is built from 15 residues.

The chain links TRBV11-3 to TRBJ2-3, with a tentative D call TRBD2 (6 bases). The germline V gene encodes CDR1 SGHNT and CDR2 YENEEA. V lost 4 bases and J 1 base, leaving 15 bases between the germline ends. This CDR3 contains 16 residues. The CDR3 DNA is TGTGCCAGCAGCTCTTGGGTGGGGACTCGCACAGATACGCAGTATTTT. It specifies CASSSWVGTRTDTQYF.

The chain uses TRBV6-1 and TRBJ1-5, with D possibly TRBD1 on 5 matching bases. This CDR3 contains 16 residues. Germline V gives CDR1 MNHNS, CDR2 SASEGT. The germline V and J ends were trimmed by 0 bases and 1 base, with 10 bases remaining between them. The chain's CDR3 is CASSEAEGPSNQPQHF. Written as DNA, the CDR3 is TGTGCCAGCAGTGAAGCGGAGGGACCGAGCAATCAGCCCCAGCATTTT.

V gene TRBV27 combines with J gene TRBJ2-2; 7 positions match TRBD2. The germline CDR1 and CDR2 sequences are MNHEY and SMNVEV (reference sequence). This CDR3 contains 16 residues. V dropped 3 bases and J dropped 6; count of bases not matched to a gene: 10. The CDR3 loop reads CASSLLGRGDAGELFF. The CDR3 DNA sequence: TGTGCCAGCAGTTTGTTAGGTCGGGGGGACGCCGGGGAGCTGTTTTTT.

The chain links TRBV10-1 to TRBJ2-7; tentative D call: TRBD1 (6 bases). The length of the CDR3 is 14 residues. In germline, CDR1 is WNHNN, CDR2 SYGVQD (reference sequence). The germline V and J ends were trimmed by 4 bases and 0 bases, with 10 bases remaining between them. CDR3 nucleotides: TGCGCCAGCAGTGGGACAGAAAACTCCTACGAGCAGTACTTC. It encodes CASSGTENSYEQYF.

The rearrangement joins TRBV13 to TRBJ2-5; maybe TRBD2 (6 bases). The V gene's germline CDR1 is PRHDT and CDR2 FYEKMQ (reference sequence). The length of the CDR3 is 14 residues. Trimming took off 2 bases at V and 8 bases at J, with 15 bases between the two ends. The CDR3: CASSLLSQGGTQYF. In DNA, the CDR3 is TGTGCCAGCAGCTTATTATCCCAGGGAGGCACCCAGTACTTC. Together with reference TRBV13 and TRBJ2-5, the CDR3 gives the full variable domain: AAGVIQSPRHLIKEKRETATLKCYPIPRHDTVYWYQQGPGQDPQFLISFYEKMQSDKGSIPDRFSAQQFSDYHSELNMSSLELGDSALYFCASSLLSQGGTQYFGPGTRLLVL.

This chain connects TRBV10-3 to TRBJ2-1; 8 bases line up with TRBD2. Germline CDR1 is ENHRY and CDR2 is SYGVKD. The CDR3 contains 12 residues. The trim removed 8 bases at V and 9 bases at J, leaving 6 bases unmatched. The CDR3 bases are TGTGCCATCGGTTACACTAGCGGTGAGCAGTTCTTC. Residues: CAIGYTSGEQFF.

The chain uses TRBV7-9 and TRBJ2-7; tentatively, D is TRBD1 (5 bases). Germline V gene data show CDR1 as SEHNR and CDR2 as FQNEAQ (reference sequence). The CDR3 spans 14 residues. V lost 5 bases and J 2 bases, leaving 13 bases between the germline ends. In DNA form, the CDR3 reads TGTGCCAGCAGCGCAGTCTGGACACCCTACGAGCAGTACTTC. It specifies CASSAVWTPYEQYF.

The table lists this clone with a count of one. V and J are TRBV7-9 and TRBJ2-5, with D possibly matching TRBD2 (6 bases). Trimming removed 3 bases at V and 4 bases at J, with 12 bases between. The CDR3 sequence is 14 residues long. Germline V gives CDR1 SEHNR, CDR2 FQNEAQ (reference sequence). The CDR3 nucleotides read TGTGCCAGCAGCTTCCTTGCGGGGACAGAGACCCAGTACTTC. Amino acid sequence: CASSFLAGTETQYF.

The chain links TRBV30 to TRBJ1-2, with no clear D. V lost 4 bases, J lost 8 bases, and 11 bases lay in between. Germline-derived CDR1 and CDR2 are GTSNPN and SVGIG (reference sequence). The CDR3 has 11 amino acids. CDR3 sequence: CAWKYGLGYTF. CDR3 nucleotide sequence: TGTGCCTGGAAGTATGGACTAGGCTACACCTTC.

CDR3 nucleotides: TGTGCCAGCAGCTTAGATGGACTAGCGGGTGAGAGCTCCTACAATGAGCAGTTCTTC. Residues: CASSLDGLAGESSYNEQFF. This chain joins TRBV7-8 and TRBJ2-1, with 11 bases matching TRBD2. CDR1 and CDR2 (germline): SGHVS, FQNEAQ. The CDR3 is 19 amino acids. The ends lost 1 base at V and 0 bases at J; junction bases unmatched: 8.

This chain uses TRBV20-1 with TRBJ1-1; D unresolved. This CDR3 has 9 residues. Germline CDR1 DFQATT, CDR2 SNEGSKA (reference sequence). The CDR3 DNA is TGCAGCGATACCCCGGGGGCTTTCTTT. Residues: CSDTPGAFF.

CDR3 amino acids: CASSLGAGGGYGYTF. CDR3 nucleotide sequence: TGTGCCAGCAGCTTAGGGGCCGGGGGGGGCTATGGCTACACCTTC. V usage is TRBV7-6 and J usage is TRBJ1-2; D may be TRBD1 (5 bases). The CDR3 totals 15 residues. Between the trimmed V and J ends, which lost 1 base and 4 bases, there was a span of 13 bases. Germline V CDR1 and CDR2: SGHVS, FNYEAQ.

The gene calls are TRBV18 and TRBJ1-2, with D possibly matching TRBD1 (5 bases). Trimming pared 1 base from V and 8 bases from J, leaving 20 bases between. The CDR3 runs to 16 residues. Germline lookup yields CDR1 KGHSH and CDR2 LQKENI. The CDR3 sequence: CASSPRDWDEGPGYTF. Written as DNA, the CDR3 is TGTGCCAGCTCACCACGGGACTGGGACGAAGGTCCAGGCTACACCTTC. The whole variable domain, remainder taken from reference TRBV18 and TRBJ1-2, is NAGVMQNPRHLVRRRGQEARLRCSPMKGHSHVYWYRQLPEEGLKFMVYLQKENIIDESGMPKERFSAEFPKEGPSILRIQQVVRGDSAAYFCASSPRDWDEGPGYTFGSGTRLTVV.

The rearrangement joins TRBV13 to TRBJ1-1; 7 bases align to TRBD1. The CDR3 covers 14 residues. V lost 5 bases to trimming and J lost 2 bases; unmatched junction nucleotides: 5. Germline values: CDR1 PRHDT, CDR2 FYEKMQ (reference sequence). In DNA, the CDR3 is TGTGCCAGCAGCGACAGACAGGGCAACACTGAAGCTTTCTTT. As protein: CASSDRQGNTEAFF.

This chain uses TRBV2 with TRBJ1-5; 11 bases are a match to TRBD1. Germline V gives CDR1 SNHLY, CDR2 FYNNEI. This CDR3 is 17 amino acids long. The V gene end was trimmed by 5 bases and the J gene end by 2 bases; junction bases not matched to a gene: 8. CDR3 DNA: TGTGCCAGCAGTTCCTTAGGACAGGGGGCAGGCAATCAGCCCCAGCATTTT. It codes for CASSSLGQGAGNQPQHF.

The rearrangement joins TRBV10-2 to TRBJ2-2, with 9 nucleotides matching TRBD2. Looked up from germline, CDR1 is WSHSY and CDR2 is SAAADI. The junction had 11 bases not matched to a gene; V was cut back by 9 bases and J by 6 bases. The CDR3 length is 15 residues. CDR3 amino acids: CASEGRGGRPGELFF. CDR3 DNA sequence: TGCGCCAGTGAGGGGCGGGGGGGCCGCCCCGGGGAGCTGTTTTTT.

This chain uses TRBV27 with TRBJ1-1; 8 bases align to TRBD1. The CDR3 runs to 17 residues. In germline, CDR1 is MNHEY, CDR2 SMNVEV (reference sequence). V shed 5 bases and J 5 bases; nucleotides not matched to a gene: 16. CDR3 loop: CASSPDRERWKRTEAFF. The CDR3 DNA follows: TGTGCCAGCAGTCCGGACAGGGAGAGGTGGAAAAGGACTGAAGCTTTCTTT.

J is TRBJ2-3 and V is TRBV9; unclear D gene. The CDR3 covers 15 residues. Germline assignment: CDR1 SGDLS and CDR2 YYNGEE. Trimming stripped 1 base from V and 4 bases from J, with 13 bases between. Here the CDR3 reads CASSVSVGYADTQYF. Here the CDR3 DNA reads TGTGCCAGCAGCGTATCCGTCGGGTACGCAGATACGCAGTATTTT.